This paragraph covers one T cell receptor beta chain sequence. Its antigen is unknown. V was shortened by 4 bases and J by 5 bases, with 12 bases between the two germline ends. In germline, CDR1 is ENHRY, CDR2 SYGVKD. The CDR3 extends over 13 amino acids. These data come from a study of memory CD4+ T cells and cytomegalovirus serostatus. Clones were sequenced by immunoSEQ multiplex PCR, and TCRdb holds only the in-frame ones, with some missing. The table includes around 76,000 clones, 78% detected once. General study points: 67 of 164 known CMV-associated TCRbeta sequences appeared in CD4+ memory.

The sort gate was single viable CD3+CD4+CD8-CD45RO+ cells for memory CD4+ T cells. Total CD4+ T cells were enriched by CD4 positive selection. This TCR derives from an adult in good health and CMV-seropositive. J is TRBJ2-7 and V is TRBV10-3, with D possibly TRBD1 on 5 matching bases. Sequenced: memory CD4+ T cells from blood. This chain's CDR3 is CAISGGGSNEQYF. The CDR3 DNA follows: TGTGCCATCAGTGGGGGCGGCTCGAACGAGCAGTACTTC.